This T cell receptor (beta chain) was captured in a study of blood T cell repertoires in COVID-19. As for the study in general: The analysed material was cDNA or gDNA that came from T cells, B-cell-depleted T cells, or PBMCs.

In this sample, this clone turned up a few times. The CDR3 is 16 residues long. With 0 bases clipped from V and 2 bases from J, the junction kept 4 bases outside the gene matches. Germline values: CDR1 SGHRS, CDR2 YFSETQ. Original methodology: Reference gene primer amplification in the assay estimated nucleated cell counts. Profiling relied on immunoSEQ multiplex PCR, and the TCRdb table lists in-frame clones only, not all of them. V, J and clone size are taken as reported in that table, and D and trimming were inferred from the DNA itself. Of roughly 290,000 clones listed, 70% to 85% are singletons. During active infection, Seattle patients enrolled and were then monitored through disease.

The rearrangement links TRBV5-1 to TRBJ2-3; 9 bases are a match to TRBD2. Sequencing was performed on peripheral blood. The receptor comes from a human donor with COVID-19, enrolled during active disease. The donor label of this sample is uncertain. The CDR3 spells CASSLGSGGYTDTQYF. The CDR3, as DNA: TGCGCCAGCAGCTTGGGTAGCGGGGGCTACACAGATACGCAGTATTTT.